The 7 T cell receptor beta chains reported below all come from one sample, sequenced in a study of regulatory T cells in long-lasting Graves disease. Time point given: newly diagnosed GD, antithyroid drugs for less than 3 months. Following extraction of RNA from PBMCs, that RNA was used to make the TCR library. Sequencing libraries for TCR beta were prepared with iRepertoire HTBI primers and Arm-PCR of CDR3 regions. Each CDR3 protein is one row after TCRdb ran MiXCR on the multiplex PCR reads. The sample has hundreds of thousands of distinct CDR3 sequences, approximately 13% seen once. The data were also submitted as part of a second study, on T cells in Graves' hyperthyroidism and ophthalmopathy.

The sample in question was peripheral blood mononuclear cells (PBMCs), obtained at new diagnosis, from a patient treated with antithyroid drugs. Every receptor here comes from a man under 40 with Graves disease.

As to this clonotype: This clone may be a read error of a much larger clone one base away. This chain joins TRBV24-1 and TRBJ2-5; D gene unclear. Germline V gene lookup returns CDR1 KGHDR and CDR2 SFDVKD. V was shortened by 2 bases and J by 5 bases, with 2 bases between the two germline ends. The CDR3 runs to 11 residues. Here the CDR3 reads CATSDWETQYF. As DNA, the CDR3 is TGTGCCACCAGTGATTGGGAGACCCAGTACTTC.

Concerning this clonotype: A much larger clone differs by one base, so this may be a read error. The rearrangement uses TRBV6-1 and TRBJ1-2; D may be TRBD1 (5 bases). Germline V gene data show CDR1 as MNHNS and CDR2 as SASEGT. Trimming shortened V by 6 bases and J by 4 bases, and 18 bases separated the two germline ends. This CDR3 comprises 15 residues. CDR3 sequence: CASSPQGPGGYGYTF. The CDR3 nucleotides read TGTGCCAGCAGCCCCCAGGGACCCGGGGGCTATGGCTACACCTTC.

In its sample, this clonotype was seen many times. This sequence joins TRBV28 and TRBJ2-7; 7 nucleotides align to TRBD1. The V gene end was trimmed by 7 bases and the J gene end by 1 base; junction bases not matched to a gene: 10. Germline V gene sequence: CDR1 MDHEN, CDR2 SYDVKM. The CDR3 spans 15 residues. The CDR3 sequence is CASIPRDRGSYEQYF. For the CDR3, the DNA is TGTGCCAGCATTCCACGGGACAGAGGATCCTACGAGCAGTACTTC.

The gene calls are TRBV5-1 and TRBJ2-7, with 8 bases that match TRBD1. CDR1 is SGHRS, CDR2 YFSETQ, per germline. The CDR3 extends over 14 amino acids. Trimming cost V 4 bases and J 6 bases; bases outside gene matches: 9. The DNA of the CDR3 is TGCGCCAGCAGCGCCGGACAGGGATCAGGCGAGCAGTACTTC. Translating gives CASSAGQGSGEQYF.

The rearrangement joins TRBV3-1 to TRBJ2-7; 10 bases agree with TRBD2. V was clipped by 3 bases and J by 0 bases; unmatched bases: 2. From germline, CDR1 is LGHDT and CDR2 YNNKEL (reference sequence). The length of the CDR3 is 15 residues. CDR3 amino acids: CASSQSSGSSYEQYF. The CDR3 DNA reads as TGTGCCAGCAGCCAGTCTAGCGGGAGCTCCTACGAGCAGTACTTC.

This clonotype was recorded many times. J is TRBJ1-1 and V is TRBV30; D unclear. V was clipped by 4 bases and J by 1 base, with 13 bases between them. The CDR3 runs to 14 residues. From germline, CDR1 is GTSNPN and CDR2 SVGIG (reference sequence). CDR3: CAWKLGLENTEAFF. The CDR3 nucleotides read TGTGCCTGGAAGTTAGGTTTGGAGAACACTGAAGCTTTCTTT.

In its sample, this clonotype was seen many times. The V call is TRBV11-2, the J call TRBJ2-1; 7 nucleotides agree with TRBD2. Trimming removed 7 bases from V and 7 bases from J; junction bases left unmatched: 7. CDR1 and CDR2 from the germline V gene are SGHAT and FQNNGV. This CDR3 has 13 residues. CDR3 coding DNA: TGTGCCAGCAAGGGAGGGCTGGGGAATGAGCAGTTCTTC. Translation gives CASKGGLGNEQFF.